One T cell receptor beta chain is described in this entry. This record comes from a study of blood T cell repertoires in COVID-19. Sequencing was performed with immunoSEQ multiplex PCR; in TCRdb, only in-frame clones are kept and a portion is missing. The data show about 370,000 clones, around 87% seen once. In germline, CDR1 is MGHRA, CDR2 YSYEKL. This CDR3 is built from 16 residues. V lost 0 bases and J lost 6; bases outside the gene matches: 3. This TCR came from a woman in her 30s with COVID-19, enrolled during active disease. The J gene is TRBJ2-1, the V gene TRBV4-1; 12 bases match TRBD2. The sample taken for sequencing was peripheral blood. CDR3 sequence: CASSQDLAGGPNEQFF. In DNA, the CDR3 is TGCGCCAGCAGCCAAGATCTAGCGGGAGGGCCCAATGAGCAGTTCTTC.